The rows below give T cell receptor beta chains drawn from one sample of a study of T cell changes during pregnancy in multiple sclerosis. Using immunoSEQ multiplex PCR, the repertoire was profiled, and TCRdb retains in-frame clones only, with some absent. The table shows tens of thousands of clones, with more than 85% occurring only once. Sequenced material: peripheral blood, taken in the first trimester of pregnancy. These receptors were collected from a female donor with multiple sclerosis, enrolled in a pregnancy study. Each CDR3 is given with its conserved first and last residue. D genes are given only for firm matches.

TRBJ1-5 TRBV6-5 - TGTGCCAGCAGTTCTACAGTGAGCAATCAGCCCCAGCATTTT CASSSTVSNQPQHF
TRBJ2-3 TRBV7-9 - TGTGCCAGCAGCTTAGCGCCAGGGAAGGATACGCAGTATTTT CASSLAPGKDTQYF
TRBJ1-4 TRBV2 - TGTGCCAGCAGTGAGTCCGGTGAAAAACTGTTTTTT CASSESGEKLFF
TRBJ1-6 TRBV6-4 - TGTGCCAGCAGTGCGCTAGGGGGCTATAATTCACCCCTCCACTTT CASSALGGYNSPLHF
TRBJ1-1 TRBV10-3 - TGTGCCATCAGTGCTCGTCCCACTGAAGCTTTCTTT CAISARPTEAFF
TRBJ1-1 TRBV18 - TGTGCCAGCTCACGCCAAGGGGAAGAAGCTTTCTTT CASSRQGEEAFF
TRBJ2-3 TRBV9 - TGTGCCAGCAGTTTATCGGGTGTGGATACGCAGTATTTT CASSLSGVDTQYF
TRBJ1-1 TRBV19 - TGTGCCAGTAGTACCTCCGTTATGCGTGGGAACACTGAAGCTTTCTTT CASSTSVMRGNTEAFF
TRBJ1-1 TRBV19 - TGTGCCAGTAGTACCCCCCGGGGTTTGACTGAAGCTTTCTTT CASSTPRGLTEAFF
TRBJ2-5 TRBV15 TRBD2 TGTGCCACCAGCAGAGTACCGGGGGGCCAAGAGACCCAGTACTTC CATSRVPGGQETQYF
TRBJ2-1 TRBV7-9 - TGTGCCAGCAGCTTAAACGTAATGGGGTCGGGGGATGAGCAGTTCTTC CASSLNVMGSGDEQFF
TRBJ1-3 TRBV9 - TGTGCCAGCAGCACGGCGGGCTCTGGAAACACCATATATTTT CASSTAGSGNTIYF
TRBJ2-5 TRBV14 TRBD1 TGTGCCAGCAGCCACACCCAAGGGAGACAGGGGGTCCCCAGCCGCTGGGAGACCCAGTACTTC CASSHTQGRQGVPSRWETQYF
TRBJ2-7 TRBV11-2 TRBD2 TGTGCCAGCAGCTTTAGCGGGGAGGGCGAGCAGTACTTC CASSFSGEGEQYF
TRBJ2-5 TRBV6-1 - TGTGCCAGCAGTGAAGCTAAGGGGGGAGGGGTAGAGACCCAGTACTTC CASSEAKGGGVETQYF
TRBJ2-6 TRBV9 - TGTGCCAGCAGCGTAGCCGATGGGCCGGGGGCCAACGTCCTGACTTTC CASSVADGPGANVLTF